The 29 T cell receptor beta chains listed next were all sequenced from one sample in a study of blood T cell repertoires in COVID-19. This table comes from immunoSEQ multiplex PCR, and its TCRdb copy is limited to in-frame clones, with some not included. The sample holds 50,000 to 65,000 clones; roughly four fifths are singletons and the top ten take 5.5% to 7%. Sequenced sample: peripheral blood. Receptor source: a woman in her fifties or sixties with active or convalescent COVID-19.

Notes on this clone: The junction does not match germline at one end; this may be a read error. The chain links TRBV7-7 to TRBJ2-2; 10 nucleotides agree with TRBD2. The CDR3 length is 17 residues. CDR1 is SSHAT and CDR2 is FNYEAQ in the germline V gene (reference sequence). The CDR3 DNA is TGTGCTAGCAGCTTAGGAGCGGGAGGGCCGAGGACCGGGGAGCTGTTTTTT. Translation: CASSLGAGGPRTGELFF.

This clone was detected a few times. The chain combines TRBV5-4 with TRBJ1-2, with D uncertain. There are 13 residues in the CDR3. V was trimmed by 0 bases and J by 8 bases, leaving 11 bases between them. CDR1 and CDR2 from the germline V gene are SGHNT and YYREEE (reference sequence). The DNA of the CDR3 is TGTGCCAGCAGCTTGGACGGCCGGGGAGGCTACACCTTC. It translates to CASSLDGRGGYTF.

This clone has just a few counts. This rearrangement joins TRBV27 to TRBJ1-4; tentative D call: TRBD1 (6 bases). The V gene's germline CDR1 is MNHEY and CDR2 SMNVEV (reference sequence). The CDR3 is 17 residues long. V was clipped by 3 bases and J by 2 bases, with 16 bases between them. This chain's CDR3 is CASSLRGAIGTNEKLFF. CDR3 nucleotides: TGTGCCAGCAGTTTGCGGGGGGCGATCGGTACTAATGAAAAACTGTTTTTT.

This clone appeared many times. The V call is TRBV6-5, the J call TRBJ2-7, with TRBD1 matching over 8 bases. The CDR3 is 14 residues long. Germline V gene lookup returns CDR1 MNHEY and CDR2 SVGAGI. Germline trimming cut 6 bases from V and 6 bases from J; bases unmatched to any gene: 10. CDR3 in amino acids: CASRIGPGGIEQYF. The CDR3 DNA reads TGTGCCAGCAGGATAGGCCCAGGGGGCATCGAGCAGTACTTC.

The chain joins TRBV24-1 to TRBJ1-2; no firm D call. V was pared by 2 bases and J by 8 bases, with 5 bases between. The CDR3 sequence is 11 residues long. CDR1 is KGHDR, CDR2 SFDVKD, per germline. The CDR3 DNA reads as TGTGCCACCAGTGATTCCTTCGGCTACACCTTC. Translated: CATSDSFGYTF.

The chain uses TRBV25-1 and TRBJ1-1; D is perhaps TRBD1 (5 bases). V was shortened by 8 bases and J by 0 bases, with 10 bases between the two germline ends. Per germline, CDR1 MGHDK and CDR2 SYGVNS. The CDR3 has 13 amino acids. The CDR3 here is CASLTDLNTEAFF. The CDR3 nucleotides are TGTGCCAGCCTGACAGATTTGAACACTGAAGCTTTCTTT.

CDR3 sequence reads: CASSLRRREQVTDTQYF. The DNA of the CDR3 is TGCGCCAGCAGCCTAAGACGTAGAGAGCAGGTCACAGATACGCAGTATTTT. J is TRBJ2-3 and V is TRBV4-1, with unresolved D. The V end lost 4 bases, the J end lost 2 bases, and 19 bases lay between the germline ends. The CDR3 sequence is 17 residues long. Germline lookup yields CDR1 MGHRA and CDR2 YSYEKL.

The chain employs TRBV7-2 and TRBJ2-7; TRBD2 is a possible D gene (6 bases). V was shortened by 2 bases and J by 5 bases, with 13 bases between the two germline ends. Looked up from germline, CDR1 is SGHTA and CDR2 is FQGNSA. The CDR3 spans 14 residues. Here the CDR3 DNA reads TGTGCCAGCAGCTTAACCGGAGGGCTCAACGAGCAGTACTTC. Protein: CASSLTGGLNEQYF.

The chain couples TRBV24-1 to TRBJ1-2; TRBD1 aligns across 8 bases. Germline CDR1 and CDR2: KGHDR and SFDVKD. The junction had 9 bases not matched to a gene; V was cut back by 3 bases and J by 4 bases. This CDR3 region has 16 residues. In DNA, the CDR3 is TGTGCCACCAGTGATCCCAGGACAGGGAGCGTCTATGGCTACACCTTC. Its translation is CATSDPRTGSVYGYTF.

The chain employs TRBV7-9 and TRBJ1-1, with 7 bases lining up with TRBD1. V shed 4 bases and J 1 base; nucleotides not matched to a gene: 12. The CDR3 totals 17 residues. Germline CDR1 is SEHNR and CDR2 is FQNEAQ (reference sequence). CDR3 bases: TGTGCCAGCAGCTCACTGACAGGGAGTAAGAGGAACACTGAAGCTTTCTTT. It translates to CASSSLTGSKRNTEAFF.

The rearrangement uses TRBV6-1 and TRBJ1-5; D gene ambiguous. This CDR3 has 13 amino acids. Germline CDR1 reads MNHNS; CDR2 reads SASEGT. V was trimmed by 0 bases and J by 8 bases, leaving 8 bases between them. CDR3 in DNA: TGTGCCAGCAGTGAAGCGCTACGGGAGCCCCAGCATTTT. Its translation: CASSEALREPQHF.

V usage is TRBV21-1 and J usage is TRBJ2-3; the D call in the table, TRBD2, was not verified against the DNA. TRBV21-1 is labeled a pseudogene. This CDR3 has 15 amino acids. Here the CDR3 reads CASSKGIGIGDTQYF. DNA of the CDR3: TGTGCCAGCAGCAAAGGGATCGGGATTGGAGATACGCAGTATTTT.

The V and J genes are TRBV10-3 and TRBJ1-6; TRBD1 agrees at 10 bases. V shed 2 bases and J 10 bases; nucleotides not matched to a gene: 5. The CDR3 sequence is 15 residues long. Germline V gene sequence: CDR1 ENHRY, CDR2 SYGVKD. CDR3 DNA: TGTGCCATCAGTGAGGGACAGGGGGAGGGATCACCCCTCCACTTT. This gives the protein CAISEGQGEGSPLHF.

This rearrangement joins TRBV7-6 to TRBJ2-2; 7 nucleotides match TRBD2. CDR1 is SGHVS and CDR2 is FNYEAQ in the germline V gene. V lost 0 bases, J lost 7 bases, and 5 bases stayed unmatched. This CDR3 is built from 15 residues. CDR3 sequence reads: CASSLATSSSGELFF. In DNA, the CDR3 is TGTGCCAGCAGCTTAGCGACTAGCTCTAGCGGGGAGCTGTTTTTT.

The V call is TRBV2, the J call TRBJ2-2; 8 nucleotides align to TRBD1. CDR3 length: 14 residues. Germline CDR1 and CDR2: SNHLY and FYNNEI. Trimming cost V 7 bases and J 7 bases; bases outside gene matches: 8. CDR3 bases: TGTGCCAGCACTGGCAGGGGGCATTACGGGGAGCTGTTTTTT. Protein: CASTGRGHYGELFF.

The chain has TRBV2 and TRBJ1-5; D ambiguous. V was clipped by 8 bases and J by 4 bases, with 12 bases between them. The CDR3 has 13 residues. The germline CDR1 and CDR2 sequences are SNHLY and FYNNEI. The CDR3 DNA is TGTGCCAGCCGGAGGACGGTTAATCAGCCCCAGCATTTT. It codes for CASRRTVNQPQHF.

The chain uses TRBV7-2 and TRBJ1-1, with 8 positions matching TRBD1. V trimming: 3 bases; J trimming: 5 bases; junction bases outside the gene matches: 8. The CDR3 is 15 residues long. Germline V gene data show CDR1 as SGHTA and CDR2 as FQGNSA. CDR3 loop: CASSFNRGDLTEAFF. CDR3 DNA sequence: TGTGCCAGCAGCTTTAACAGGGGGGATCTGACTGAAGCTTTCTTT.

This clone has more than one count but fewer than ten. The chain links TRBV18 to TRBJ2-1; 8 nucleotides line up with TRBD2. Germline values: CDR1 KGHSH, CDR2 LQKENI. The junction had 5 bases not matched to a gene; V was cut back by 6 bases and J by 4 bases. This CDR3 is built from 14 residues. The DNA of the CDR3 is TGTGCCAGCTCCCGATCTAGCGGGTACAATGAGCAGTTCTTC. Translated, it gives CASSRSSGYNEQFF.

V is TRBV27 and J is TRBJ2-1; unclear D gene. The CDR3 contains 14 residues. Trimming stripped 5 bases from V and 7 bases from J, with 15 bases between. CDR1 and CDR2 (germline): MNHEY, SMNVEV (reference sequence). The CDR3 DNA reads as TGTGCCAGCAGTCCGTCATTCTTAGTTAATGAGCAGTTCTTC. It codes for CASSPSFLVNEQFF.

The chain links TRBV5-1 to TRBJ1-4; TRBD1 aligns across 9 bases. Trimming at V came to 4 bases and at J to 3 bases, leaving 10 bases not matched to a gene. Germline CDR1 reads SGHRS; CDR2 reads YFSETQ. The CDR3 consists of 17 residues. In DNA form, the CDR3 reads TGCGCCAGCAGCCCGGACAGGGGCCGCGGACCTAATGAAAAACTGTTTTTT. This gives the protein CASSPDRGRGPNEKLFF. Full variable domain (outside the CDR3, taken from reference TRBV5-1 and TRBJ1-4): KAGVTQTPRYLIKTRGQQVTLSCSPISGHRSVSWYQQTPGQGLQFLFEYFSETQRNKGNFPGRFSGRQFSNSRSEMNVSTLELGDSALYLCASSPDRGRGPNEKLFFGSGTQLSVL.

In its sample, this clone ranks as medium-sized. The chain couples TRBV4-2 to TRBJ1-1; D gene ambiguous. This CDR3 has 12 residues. V was pared by 6 bases and J by 6 bases, with 11 bases between. Germline CDR1 reads LGHNA; CDR2 reads YNFKEQ. CDR3 amino acids: CASRRPGAEAFF. The CDR3 DNA reads as TGTGCCAGCAGACGCCCCGGGGCTGAAGCTTTCTTT.

The gene calls are TRBV7-3 and TRBJ2-1; 8 nucleotides match TRBD2. This CDR3 contains 16 residues. The germline V gene has CDR1 SGHTA and CDR2 FQGTGA. V gave up 2 bases and J gave up 9 bases; unmatched junction bases: 12. As DNA, the CDR3 is TGTGCCAGCAGCTTATCTCCGGGACTAGAAGTACCTGAGCAGTTCTTC. As protein: CASSLSPGLEVPEQFF.

J is TRBJ1-2 and V is TRBV24-1; D remains unclear. CDR1 is KGHDR, CDR2 SFDVKD, per germline. V shed 4 bases and J shed 6 bases, with 17 bases lying between them. The length of the CDR3 is 15 residues. CDR3 protein: CATSDPPRGFDGYTF. The CDR3 bases are TGTGCCACCAGTGACCCACCCCGAGGGTTCGATGGCTACACCTTC.

CDR3 sequence reads: CSAPLPDGYTF. In DNA form, the CDR3 reads TGCAGTGCTCCCCTCCCGGATGGCTACACCTTC. This chain uses TRBV20-1 with TRBJ1-2; D unclear. CDR1 DFQATT and CDR2 SNEGSKA come from the germline V gene (reference sequence). The CDR3 has 11 amino acids. V lost 5 bases to trimming and J lost 6 bases, with 10 bases between them.

This CDR3 reads CASSRGQGRDGYTF. As DNA, the CDR3 is TGTGCCAGCAGCCGCGGGCAGGGGAGGGATGGCTACACCTTC. J is TRBJ1-2 and V is TRBV7-9, with D possibly being TRBD1 (6 bases). The CDR3 is 14 residues long. Per germline, CDR1 SEHNR and CDR2 FQNEAQ (reference sequence). V was cut by 5 bases and J by 6 bases, with 16 bases left in between.

The chain couples TRBV5-4 to TRBJ2-5; 7 bases agree with TRBD1. V lost 0 bases to trimming and J lost 5 bases; unmatched junction nucleotides: 4. The CDR3 is 14 residues long. Germline CDR1 SGHNT, CDR2 YYREEE (reference sequence). The CDR3, as DNA: TGTGCCAGCAGCTTGGCAGGCAGGGGGGAGACCCAGTACTTC. Protein product: CASSLAGRGETQYF. The whole variable domain, filled in from reference TRBV5-4 and TRBJ2-5, reads ETGVTQSPTHLIKTRGQQVTLRCSSQSGHNTVSWYQQALGQGPQFIFQYYREEENGRGNFPPRFSGLQFPNYSSELNVNALELDDSALYLCASSLAGRGETQYFGPGTRLLVL.

This clone has just a few counts. The V gene is TRBV5-8, the J gene TRBJ2-1, with 9 bases identical to TRBD1. The CDR3 has 14 amino acids. After removal of 4 bases from V and 4 bases from J, the junction contained 3 bases not matched to a gene. Germline-derived CDR1 and CDR2 are SGHTS and YDEGEE. CDR3 in DNA: TGTGCCAGCAGCAATGACAGGGGGTACAATGAGCAGTTCTTC. It specifies CASSNDRGYNEQFF.

The CDR3 reads CASTSRAGANTGELFF. The CDR3 nucleotides read TGTGCCAGCACCTCTAGGGCGGGCGCGAACACCGGGGAGCTGTTTTTT. The chain couples TRBV5-8 to TRBJ2-2; possibly TRBD2 for D (5 bases). The CDR3 totals 16 residues. Germline-derived CDR1 and CDR2 are SGHTS and YDEGEE. V lost 6 bases and J 0 bases, leaving 15 bases between the germline ends.

This clone was detected only once. J is TRBJ2-1 and V is TRBV6-6; D might be TRBD2 (5 bases). The V and J ends lost 6 bases and 10 bases respectively, with 7 bases between them. Germline assignment: CDR1 MNHNY and CDR2 SVGAGI (reference sequence). This CDR3 is built from 10 residues. CDR3 sequence reads: CASSQREQFF. In DNA form, the CDR3 reads TGTGCCAGCAGCCAGCGGGAGCAGTTCTTC.